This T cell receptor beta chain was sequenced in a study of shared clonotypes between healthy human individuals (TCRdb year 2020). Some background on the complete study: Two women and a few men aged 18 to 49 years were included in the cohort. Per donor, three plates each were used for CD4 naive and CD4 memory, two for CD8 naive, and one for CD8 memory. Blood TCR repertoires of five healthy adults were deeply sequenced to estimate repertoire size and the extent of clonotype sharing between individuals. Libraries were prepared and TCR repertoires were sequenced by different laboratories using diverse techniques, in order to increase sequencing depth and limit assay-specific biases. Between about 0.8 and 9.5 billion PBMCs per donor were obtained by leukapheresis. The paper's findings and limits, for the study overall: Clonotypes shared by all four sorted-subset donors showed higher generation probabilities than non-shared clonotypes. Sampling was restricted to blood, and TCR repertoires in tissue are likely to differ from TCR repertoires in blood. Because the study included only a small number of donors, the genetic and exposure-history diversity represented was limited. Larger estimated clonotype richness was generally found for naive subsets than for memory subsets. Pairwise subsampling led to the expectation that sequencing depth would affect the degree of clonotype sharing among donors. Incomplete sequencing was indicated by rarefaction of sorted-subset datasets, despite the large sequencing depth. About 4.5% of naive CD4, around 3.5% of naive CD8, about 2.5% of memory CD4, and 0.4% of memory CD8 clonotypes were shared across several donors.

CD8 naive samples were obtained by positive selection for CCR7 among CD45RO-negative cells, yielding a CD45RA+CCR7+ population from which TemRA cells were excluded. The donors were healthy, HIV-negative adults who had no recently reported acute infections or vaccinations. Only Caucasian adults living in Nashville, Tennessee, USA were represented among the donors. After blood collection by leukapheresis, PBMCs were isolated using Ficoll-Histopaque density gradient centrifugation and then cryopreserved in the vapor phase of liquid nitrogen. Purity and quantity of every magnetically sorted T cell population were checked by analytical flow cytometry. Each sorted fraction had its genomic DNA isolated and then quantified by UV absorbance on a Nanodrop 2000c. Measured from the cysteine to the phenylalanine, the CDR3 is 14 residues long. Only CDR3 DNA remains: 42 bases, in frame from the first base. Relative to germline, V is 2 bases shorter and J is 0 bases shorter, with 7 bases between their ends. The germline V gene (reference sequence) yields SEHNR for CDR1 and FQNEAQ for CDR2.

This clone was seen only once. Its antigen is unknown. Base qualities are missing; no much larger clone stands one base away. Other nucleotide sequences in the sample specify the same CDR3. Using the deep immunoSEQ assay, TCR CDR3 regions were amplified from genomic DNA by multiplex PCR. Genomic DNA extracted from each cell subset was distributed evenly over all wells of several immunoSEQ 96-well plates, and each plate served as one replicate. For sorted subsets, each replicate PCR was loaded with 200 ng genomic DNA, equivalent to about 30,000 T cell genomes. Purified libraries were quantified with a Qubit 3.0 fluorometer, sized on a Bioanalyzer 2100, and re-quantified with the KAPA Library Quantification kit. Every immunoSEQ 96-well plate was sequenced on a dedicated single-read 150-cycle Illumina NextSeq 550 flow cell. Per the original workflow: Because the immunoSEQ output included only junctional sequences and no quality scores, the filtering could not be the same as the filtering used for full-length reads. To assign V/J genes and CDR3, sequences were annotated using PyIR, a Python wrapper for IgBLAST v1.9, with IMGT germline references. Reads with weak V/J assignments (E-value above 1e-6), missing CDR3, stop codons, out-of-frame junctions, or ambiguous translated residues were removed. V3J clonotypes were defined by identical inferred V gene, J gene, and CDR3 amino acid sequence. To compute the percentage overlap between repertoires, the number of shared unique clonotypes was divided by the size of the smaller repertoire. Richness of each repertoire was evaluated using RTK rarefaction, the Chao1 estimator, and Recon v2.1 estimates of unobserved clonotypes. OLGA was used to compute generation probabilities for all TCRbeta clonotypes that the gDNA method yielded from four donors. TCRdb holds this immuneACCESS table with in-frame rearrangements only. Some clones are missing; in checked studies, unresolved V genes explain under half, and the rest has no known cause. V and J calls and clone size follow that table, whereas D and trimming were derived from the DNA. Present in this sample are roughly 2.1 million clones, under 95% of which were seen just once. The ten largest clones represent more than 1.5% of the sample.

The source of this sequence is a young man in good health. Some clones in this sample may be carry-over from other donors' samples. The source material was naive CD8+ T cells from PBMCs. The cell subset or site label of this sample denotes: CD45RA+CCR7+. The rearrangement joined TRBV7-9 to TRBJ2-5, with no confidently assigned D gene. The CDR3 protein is CASSLRADQETQYF. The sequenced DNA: TGTGCCAGCAGCTTAAGGGCCGACCAAGAGACCCAGTACTTC.